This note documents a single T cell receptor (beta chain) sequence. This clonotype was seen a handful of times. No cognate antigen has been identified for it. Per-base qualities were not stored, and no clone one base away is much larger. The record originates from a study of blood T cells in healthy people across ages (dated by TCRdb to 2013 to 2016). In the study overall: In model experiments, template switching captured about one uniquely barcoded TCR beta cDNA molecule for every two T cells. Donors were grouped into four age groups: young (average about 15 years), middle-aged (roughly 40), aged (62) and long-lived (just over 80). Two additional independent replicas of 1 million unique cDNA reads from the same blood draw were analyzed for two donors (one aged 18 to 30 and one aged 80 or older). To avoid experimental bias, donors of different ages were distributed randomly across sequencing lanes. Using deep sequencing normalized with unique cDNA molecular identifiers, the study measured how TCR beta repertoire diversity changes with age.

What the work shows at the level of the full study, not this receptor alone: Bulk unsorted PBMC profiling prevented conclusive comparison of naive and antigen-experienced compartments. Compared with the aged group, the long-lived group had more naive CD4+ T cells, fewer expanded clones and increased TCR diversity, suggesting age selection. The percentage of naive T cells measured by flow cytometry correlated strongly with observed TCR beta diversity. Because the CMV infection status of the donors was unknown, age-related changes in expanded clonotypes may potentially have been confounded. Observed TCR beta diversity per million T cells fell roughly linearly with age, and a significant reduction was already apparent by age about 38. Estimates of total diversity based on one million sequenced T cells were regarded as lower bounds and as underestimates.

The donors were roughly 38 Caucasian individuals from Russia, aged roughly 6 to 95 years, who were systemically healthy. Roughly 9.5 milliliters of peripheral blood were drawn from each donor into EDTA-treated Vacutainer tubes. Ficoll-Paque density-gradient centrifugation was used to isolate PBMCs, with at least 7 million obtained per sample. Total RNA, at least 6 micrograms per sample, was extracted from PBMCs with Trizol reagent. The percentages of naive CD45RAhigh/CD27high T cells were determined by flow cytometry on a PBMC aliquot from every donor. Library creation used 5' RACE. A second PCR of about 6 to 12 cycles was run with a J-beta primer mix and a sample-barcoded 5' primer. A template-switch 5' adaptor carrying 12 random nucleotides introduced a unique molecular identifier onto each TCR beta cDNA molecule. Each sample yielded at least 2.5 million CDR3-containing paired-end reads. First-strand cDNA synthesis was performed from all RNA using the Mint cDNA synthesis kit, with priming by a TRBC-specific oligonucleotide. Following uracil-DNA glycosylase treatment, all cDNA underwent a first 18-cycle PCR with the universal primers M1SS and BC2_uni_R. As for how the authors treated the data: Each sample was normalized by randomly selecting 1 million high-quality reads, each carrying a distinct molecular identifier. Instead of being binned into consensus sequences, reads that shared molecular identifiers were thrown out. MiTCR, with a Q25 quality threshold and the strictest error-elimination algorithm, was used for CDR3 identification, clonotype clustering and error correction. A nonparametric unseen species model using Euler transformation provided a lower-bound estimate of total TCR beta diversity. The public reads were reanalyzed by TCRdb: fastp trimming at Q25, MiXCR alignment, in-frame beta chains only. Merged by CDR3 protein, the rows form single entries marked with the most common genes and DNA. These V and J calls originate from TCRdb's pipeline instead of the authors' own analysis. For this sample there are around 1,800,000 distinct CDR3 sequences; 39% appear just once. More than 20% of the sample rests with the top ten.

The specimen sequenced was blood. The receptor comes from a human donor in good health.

The DNA sequence is as follows: TGTGCCAGCAGCTTTCAACGGGGGGAGCAAGAGACCCAGTACTTC. This is translated as CASSFQRGEQETQYF. Rearrangement joined TRBV7-2 to TRBJ2-5, with TRBD2 identical over 7 junction bases. The cysteine opens and the phenylalanine closes a CDR3 of 15 amino acids. Of the read, only the CDR3 DNA is kept; its 45 bases are in frame from base 1. Via the germline V gene, CDR1 is SGHTA and CDR2 FQGNSA. The germline V and J ends show losses of 3 bases and 2 bases respectively, and no gene match explains 6 bases of the junction.